This T cell receptor beta chain is from a study of post-analysis software for immune sequencing data. At the level of the study: Disease trajectories encompassed relapsing-remitting, secondary progressive and progressive-relapsing multiple sclerosis. Points from the study as a whole: Elevated frequency relative to controls characterized several TRBV segments in patients, TRBV5-6, TRBV5-1 and TRBV20-1 among them. With F measure, samples from one preparation batch clustered together strongly.

Remarks on this clonotype: Its target is unknown. Compared with germline, one end of the junction differs, possibly owing to a read error.

cDNA libraries of TCR beta carried unique molecular identifiers. One entry per CDR3 protein, called by TCRdb with MiXCR from the PCR reads. The data contain about 460,000 distinct CDR3 sequences, under 55% of them singletons. Germline assignment: CDR1 ENHRY and CDR2 SYGVKD. The CDR3 loop spans 14 amino acids. The genes are TRBV10-3 and TRBJ2-1, with 10 bases fitting TRBD1. Sequencing was performed on blood. This clonotype originated in a girl between 10 and 17 years old with multiple sclerosis. The DNA of the CDR3 is TGCGCCATCAACGGCGCCGGGACAGGGGCTGAGCAGTTCTTC. Protein product: CAINGAGTGAEQFF.